Listed below are T cell receptor beta chains from one sample, sequenced in a study of identical twins. Each CDR3 protein gets one entry after TCRdb re-called the 5' RACE reads with MiXCR. The table records approximately 550,000 distinct CDR3 sequences, approximately 20% of them present only once. This sample also appeared in a second study, on yellow fever vaccine responses in identical twins.

Sequenced: CD4+ T cells sorted from blood. The receptor source for this set is a woman younger than 30 in good health. CDR3s include the opening cysteine and the closing phenylalanine or tryptophan. D genes are given only for firm matches. A row's size may be missing; if present it is once, few, many or a size class.

DNA: TGTGCCATCCGGGACGCCTATGGCTACACCTTC; CDR3: CAIRDAYGYTF; size: few; D: -; J: TRBJ1-2; V: TRBV10-3
DNA: TGCGCCAGCAGCCACGACTTAGCGGCGAGCTCCTACGAGCAGTACTTC; CDR3: CASSHDLAASSYEQYF; size: -; D: -; J: TRBJ2-7; V: TRBV4-1
DNA: TGTGCCAGCAGTGCAGCACAACAGGGGCCTGGGGCCAACGTCCTGACTTTC; CDR3: CASSAAQQGPGANVLTF; size: few; D: TRBD1; J: TRBJ2-6; V: TRBV12-3/TRBV12-4
DNA: TGTGCCAGCAGCTTATATTTGGGAGTAGGCGCAGATACGCAGTATTTT; CDR3: CASSLYLGVGADTQYF; size: -; D: -; J: TRBJ2-3; V: TRBV7-2
DNA: TGCAGTGCTAGCCGGGAGAGCAATCAGCCCCAGCATTTT; CDR3: CSASRESNQPQHF; size: -; D: -; J: TRBJ1-5; V: TRBV20-1
DNA: TGTGCCAGCAGTTTAGCCGGGATCCAGTACTTC; CDR3: CASSLAGIQYF; size: -; D: -; J: TRBJ2-5; V: TRBV12-3/TRBV12-4
DNA: TGTGCCAGCAGCTCTACTTGGACAGGGGGCGACGAGCAGTACTTC; CDR3: CASSSTWTGGDEQYF; size: -; D: TRBD1; J: TRBJ2-7; V: TRBV7-9
DNA: TGTGCCACCAGCATTAGCGGTGAGACCCAGTACTTC; CDR3: CATSISGETQYF; size: few; D: -; J: TRBJ2-5; V: TRBV15
DNA: TGTGCCAGCAGCGTTGGGGTAGCGGGGGCAGAGGAGCAGTTCTTC; CDR3: CASSVGVAGAEEQFF; size: -; D: TRBD2; J: TRBJ2-1; V: TRBV9
DNA: TGTGCCATCAGTGAGGCCATGGTGGCCACTGAAGCTTTCTTT; CDR3: CAISEAMVATEAFF; size: few; D: -; J: TRBJ1-1; V: TRBV10-3
DNA: TGTGCCAGCAGCCAAGAGGTACGACAGGAGAGGGCTTTCTTT; CDR3: CASSQEVRQERAFF; size: -; D: -; J: TRBJ1-1; V: TRBV4-2
DNA: TGTGCCAGCAGTTTCCAGACAGGGGAATTTCAAGCTTTCTTT; CDR3: CASSFQTGEFQAFF; size: -; D: TRBD1; J: TRBJ1-1; V: TRBV12-3/TRBV12-4
DNA: TGTGCCAGCAGCCCGGGGACAGGGCGGGGAGAGCAGTACTTC; CDR3: CASSPGTGRGEQYF; size: few; D: TRBD1; J: TRBJ2-7; V: TRBV7-9
DNA: TGCGCCAGCAAGGAAGGGGTGGGAGATACGCAGTATTTT; CDR3: CASKEGVGDTQYF; size: -; D: -; J: TRBJ2-3; V: TRBV5-1
DNA: TGTGCCAGCAGTTACAGGAGTATCTCCTACGAGCAGTACTTC; CDR3: CASSYRSISYEQYF; size: few; D: -; J: TRBJ2-7; V: TRBV6-5
DNA: TGTGCCTGCAGACTAGCGGGCAATGAGCAGTTCTTC; CDR3: CACRLAGNEQFF; size: few; D: TRBD2; J: TRBJ2-1; V: TRBV2
DNA: TGCAGCGTCAGAAACCCCAGGGGAGGGTCTGAAGCTTTCTTT; CDR3: CSVRNPRGGSEAFF; size: -; D: -; J: TRBJ1-1; V: TRBV29-1
DNA: TGCAGCGTTGGGAAAGGGGGAAGCACTGAAGCTTTCTTT; CDR3: CSVGKGGSTEAFF; size: few; D: -; J: TRBJ1-1; V: TRBV29-1
DNA: TGTGCCAGCAGTCCTGCCATTGGGACTAGCGGATTCACCGGGGAGCTGTTTTTT; CDR3: CASSPAIGTSGFTGELFF; size: -; D: TRBD2; J: TRBJ2-2; V: TRBV28
DNA: TGTGCCAGCAGTTACTCGGCTAGCGGGGGGCTGTTCTTC; CDR3: CASSYSASGGLFF; size: many; D: TRBD2; J: TRBJ2-1; V: TRBV6-5
DNA: TGTGCCAGCAGGACCTCGGTGGGGGAGCAGTACTTC; CDR3: CASRTSVGEQYF; size: -; D: -; J: TRBJ2-7; V: TRBV12-3/TRBV12-4
DNA: TGTGCCAGCCGGGACAGGGCAGTGGGTGAGCAGTTCTTC; CDR3: CASRDRAVGEQFF; size: -; D: TRBD1; J: TRBJ2-1; V: TRBV7-9
DNA: TGCAGCGTGGACGGTTACAATGAGCAGTTCTTC; CDR3: CSVDGYNEQFF; size: few; D: -; J: TRBJ2-1; V: TRBV29-1
DNA: TGTGCCAGCAGTGAAGAACAGGCGTCAAGTGAGACCCAGTACTTC; CDR3: CASSEEQASSETQYF; size: few; D: -; J: TRBJ2-5; V: TRBV2
DNA: TGTGCCAGCAGTTTAGGGGGACAGACTGAAGCTTTCTTT; CDR3: CASSLGGQTEAFF; size: few; D: TRBD1; J: TRBJ1-1; V: TRBV12-3/TRBV12-4
DNA: TGTGCTTGCTTGGGGGGAGGCTCCTACGAGCAGTACTTC; CDR3: CACLGGGSYEQYF; size: few; D: -; J: TRBJ2-7; V: TRBV12-3/TRBV12-4
DNA: TGTGCCACCAGTGAGGGAGGGTACACTGAAGCTTTCTTT; CDR3: CATSEGGYTEAFF; size: few; D: -; J: TRBJ1-1; V: TRBV24-1
DNA: TGTGCCAGCAGTTACTCCGATTTCGGGGGGGGTTCGGAGACCCAGTACTTC; CDR3: CASSYSDFGGGSETQYF; size: few; D: TRBD2; J: TRBJ2-5; V: TRBV6-5
DNA: TGTGCCACCAGCAGGAAGCGGGAATACACAGATACGCAGTATTTT; CDR3: CATSRKREYTDTQYF; size: many; D: TRBD2; J: TRBJ2-3; V: TRBV15
DNA: TGCAGTGCGAGTCCTAAAGATACGCAGTATTTT; CDR3: CSASPKDTQYF; size: -; D: -; J: TRBJ2-3; V: TRBV20-1
DNA: TGTGCCACCAGCCCCCGAACGGATACGCAGTATTTT; CDR3: CATSPRTDTQYF; size: few; D: -; J: TRBJ2-3; V: TRBV15
DNA: TGTGCCACCAGCACGGGAGGGACCCAGTACTTC; CDR3: CATSTGGTQYF; size: -; D: TRBD2; J: TRBJ2-5; V: TRBV24-1
DNA: TGCAGCGTTGAAGATTATGGCAGGGAAGCTTTCTTT; CDR3: CSVEDYGREAFF; size: few; D: -; J: TRBJ1-1; V: TRBV29-1
DNA: TGTGCCAGCAGCCAGGTGGGGGTGTACACTGAAGCTTTCTTT; CDR3: CASSQVGVYTEAFF; size: few; D: -; J: TRBJ1-1; V: TRBV7-9
DNA: TGCAGTGCTTCGCCAGGGTCTGGGGCCAACGTCCTGACTTTC; CDR3: CSASPGSGANVLTF; size: -; D: -; J: TRBJ2-6; V: TRBV20-1
DNA: TGCAGTGCTACTAGGACGGCCAACTATGGCTACACCTTC; CDR3: CSATRTANYGYTF; size: few; D: -; J: TRBJ1-2; V: TRBV20-1
DNA: TGTGCCAGCAGTCGAAAGGTCAGGGCTGCCGAAGCTTTCTTT; CDR3: CASSRKVRAAEAFF; size: -; D: -; J: TRBJ1-1; V: TRBV28
DNA: TGTGCCAGCAGGGCGGGCCTCGAGTATGGCTACACCTTC; CDR3: CASRAGLEYGYTF; size: few; D: -; J: TRBJ1-2; V: TRBV12-3/TRBV12-4
DNA: TGCGCCAGCAGTGTTGTGTTAAACTATGGCTACACCTTC; CDR3: CASSVVLNYGYTF; size: few; D: -; J: TRBJ1-2; V: TRBV10-2
DNA: TGTGCCAGCAGTGAAGTTCTAGCGGGAGCAGCAGATACGCAGTATTTT; CDR3: CASSEVLAGAADTQYF; size: -; D: TRBD2; J: TRBJ2-3; V: TRBV6-1
DNA: TGTGCCAGCACACGCCCTCGCCTCCGCGATGAGCAGTTCTTC; CDR3: CASTRPRLRDEQFF; size: few; D: -; J: TRBJ2-1; V: TRBV2
DNA: TGTGCCAGCAGCCGGGATGGAGGGAGTGAAGCTTTCTTT; CDR3: CASSRDGGSEAFF; size: many; D: -; J: TRBJ1-1; V: TRBV3-1
DNA: TGTGCCAGCAGTGACATCTGGACAGGGCTGAGATCAAATGAGCAGTTCTTC; CDR3: CASSDIWTGLRSNEQFF; size: few; D: TRBD1; J: TRBJ2-1; V: TRBV6-4
DNA: TGTGCCAGCGGTCGACGAGAAGAGACCCAGTACTTC; CDR3: CASGRREETQYF; size: -; D: -; J: TRBJ2-5; V: TRBV6-5
DNA: TGTGCCAGCAGATATGCTGGGGCCCGCACAGATACGCAGTATTTT; CDR3: CASRYAGARTDTQYF; size: many; D: -; J: TRBJ2-3; V: TRBV5-5
DNA: TGTGCCAGCAGCGTAGGGGGGGGGCGGAGTGAGACCCAGTACTTC; CDR3: CASSVGGGRSETQYF; size: -; D: -; J: TRBJ2-5; V: TRBV9
DNA: TGTGCCAGCACCAAGGGGGGGACAAGAGCCAATAGCAATCAGCCCCAGCATTTT; CDR3: CASTKGGTRANSNQPQHF; size: -; D: -; J: TRBJ1-5; V: TRBV6-1
DNA: TGCAGTGGGGTAGACAGGTCGGATGGGACCCAGTACTTC; CDR3: CSGVDRSDGTQYF; size: -; D: -; J: TRBJ2-5; V: TRBV20-1
DNA: TGCGCCAGCAGCGTCGGGAGTCTCACCTACAATGAGCAGTTCTTC; CDR3: CASSVGSLTYNEQFF; size: -; D: -; J: TRBJ2-1; V: TRBV5-1
DNA: TGCGCCAGCAAAATCACAGGGGCAGATACGCAGTATTTT; CDR3: CASKITGADTQYF; size: -; D: TRBD1; J: TRBJ2-3; V: TRBV5-1
DNA: TGTGCCAGCAGTCGGACAGGGGGCAAAGAGACCCAGTACTTC; CDR3: CASSRTGGKETQYF; size: -; D: TRBD1; J: TRBJ2-5; V: TRBV6-2/TRBV6-3
DNA: TGTGCCAGCAGTTCCCCGGGGCCCTGGGACAAAAACATTCAGTACTTC; CDR3: CASSSPGPWDKNIQYF; size: few; D: -; J: TRBJ2-4; V: TRBV5-6
DNA: TGTGCCAGCAGTACTCAAGAGGGCCCTAGGGATACGCAGTATTTT; CDR3: CASSTQEGPRDTQYF; size: -; D: -; J: TRBJ2-3; V: TRBV28
DNA: TGTGCCAGCAGTAGAGGATTGGCTACAGATACGCAGTATTTT; CDR3: CASSRGLATDTQYF; size: -; D: -; J: TRBJ2-3; V: TRBV6-1
DNA: TGTGCCAGCACCCTGGCGGGAAACACCATATATTTT; CDR3: CASTLAGNTIYF; size: few; D: -; J: TRBJ1-3; V: TRBV25-1
DNA: TGCAGCGTTGGACAGAATGAAAAACTGTTTTTT; CDR3: CSVGQNEKLFF; size: -; D: -; J: TRBJ1-4; V: TRBV29-1
DNA: TGCGCCAGCAGCTTGCATACCTACGAGCAGTACTTC; CDR3: CASSLHTYEQYF; size: -; D: -; J: TRBJ2-7; V: TRBV5-1
DNA: TGTGCCAGCACTATTAAGGACAGTCGCACAGATACGCAGTATTTT; CDR3: CASTIKDSRTDTQYF; size: few; D: -; J: TRBJ2-3; V: TRBV12-3/TRBV12-4
DNA: TGTGCCAGCAGTTTCCTTGGGACAGAGCTGTCCGAGCAGTACTTC; CDR3: CASSFLGTELSEQYF; size: few; D: TRBD1; J: TRBJ2-7; V: TRBV12-3/TRBV12-4